This T cell receptor beta chain emerged from a study of T cells after yellow fever vaccination. This clonotype was seen only a few times. One entry per CDR3 protein results from TCRdb running MiXCR on the 5' RACE reads. The data contain about 300,000 distinct CDR3 sequences, about 4% of them singletons. This CDR3 spans 16 amino acids. CDR1 is SGHNT and CDR2 is YYREEE in the germline V gene (reference sequence). V gave up 2 bases and J gave up 0 bases; unmatched junction bases: 6. The rearrangement joins TRBV5-4 to TRBJ1-1; 8 bases agree with TRBD1. The origin of this receptor is a young man who received the YFV17D yellow fever vaccine. The material sequenced was PBMCs, taken 5 days after the yellow fever booster vaccination. The DNA for the CDR3 is TGTGCCAGCAGCTTCGACAGGGGCCTAATGAACACTGAAGCTTTCTTT. Protein product: CASSFDRGLMNTEAFF.